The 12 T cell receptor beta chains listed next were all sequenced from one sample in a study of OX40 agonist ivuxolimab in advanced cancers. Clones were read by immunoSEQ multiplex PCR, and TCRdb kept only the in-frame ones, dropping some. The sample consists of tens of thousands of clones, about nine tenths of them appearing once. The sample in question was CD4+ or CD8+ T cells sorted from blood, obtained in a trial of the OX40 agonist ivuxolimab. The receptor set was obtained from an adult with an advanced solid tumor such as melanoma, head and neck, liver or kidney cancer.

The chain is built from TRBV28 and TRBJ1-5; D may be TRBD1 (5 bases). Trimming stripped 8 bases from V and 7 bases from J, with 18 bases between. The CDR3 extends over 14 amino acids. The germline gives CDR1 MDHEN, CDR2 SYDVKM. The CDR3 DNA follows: TGTGCCAGCGAAGGAGCAAAGGCAGGGCAGCCCCAGCATTTT. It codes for CASEGAKAGQPQHF. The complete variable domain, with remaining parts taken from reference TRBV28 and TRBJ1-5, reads DVKVTQSSRYLVKRTGEKVFLECVQDMDHENMFWYRQDPGLGLRLIYFSYDVKMKEKGDIPEGYSVSREKKERFSLILESASTNQTSMYLCASEGAKAGQPQHFGDGTRLSIL.

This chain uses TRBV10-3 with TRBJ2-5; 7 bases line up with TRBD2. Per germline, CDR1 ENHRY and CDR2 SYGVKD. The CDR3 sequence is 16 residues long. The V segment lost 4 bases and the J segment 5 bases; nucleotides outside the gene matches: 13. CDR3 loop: CAISGGTNSPGETQYF. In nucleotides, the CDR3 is TGTGCCATCAGTGGGGGGACTAATTCCCCAGGGGAGACCCAGTACTTC.

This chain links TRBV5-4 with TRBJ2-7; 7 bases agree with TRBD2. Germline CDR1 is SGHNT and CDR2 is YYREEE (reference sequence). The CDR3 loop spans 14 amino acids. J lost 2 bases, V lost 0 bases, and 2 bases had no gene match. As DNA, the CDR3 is TGTGCCAGCAGCTTGGCAGGACTAGCCTACGAGCAGTACTTC. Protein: CASSLAGLAYEQYF. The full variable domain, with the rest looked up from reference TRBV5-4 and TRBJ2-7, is ETGVTQSPTHLIKTRGQQVTLRCSSQSGHNTVSWYQQALGQGPQFIFQYYREEENGRGNFPPRFSGLQFPNYSSELNVNALELDDSALYLCASSLAGLAYEQYFGPGTRLTVT.

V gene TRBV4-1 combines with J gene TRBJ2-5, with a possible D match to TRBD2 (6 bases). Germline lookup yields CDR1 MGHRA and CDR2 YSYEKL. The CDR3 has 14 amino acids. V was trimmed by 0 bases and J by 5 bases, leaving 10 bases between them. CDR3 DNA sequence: TGCGCCAGCAGCCAAGATACTGGAGGGGAGACCCAGTACTTC. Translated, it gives CASSQDTGGETQYF.

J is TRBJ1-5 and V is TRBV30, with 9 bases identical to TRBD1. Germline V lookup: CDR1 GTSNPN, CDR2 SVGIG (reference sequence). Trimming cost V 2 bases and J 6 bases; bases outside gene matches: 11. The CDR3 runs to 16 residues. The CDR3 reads CAWSSQKQGAGQPQHF. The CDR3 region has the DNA TGTGCCTGGAGTTCGCAGAAACAGGGGGCTGGTCAGCCCCAGCATTTT.

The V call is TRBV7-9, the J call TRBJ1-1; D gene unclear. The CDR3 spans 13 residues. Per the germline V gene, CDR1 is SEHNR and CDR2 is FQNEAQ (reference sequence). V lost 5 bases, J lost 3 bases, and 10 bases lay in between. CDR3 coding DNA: TGTGCCAGCAGCCCACCTGTGGACACTGAAGCTTTCTTT. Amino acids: CASSPPVDTEAFF.

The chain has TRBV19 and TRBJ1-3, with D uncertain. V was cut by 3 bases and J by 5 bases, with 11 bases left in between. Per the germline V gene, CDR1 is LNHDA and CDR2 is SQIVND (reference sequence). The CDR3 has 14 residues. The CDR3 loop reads CASSMGYGRNTIYF. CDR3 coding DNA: TGTGCCAGTAGTATGGGGTATGGTAGAAACACCATATATTTT. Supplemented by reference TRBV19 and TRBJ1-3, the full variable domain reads DGGITQSPKYLFRKEGQNVTLSCEQNLNHDAMYWYRQDPGQGLRLIYYSQIVNDFQKGDIAEGYSVSREKKESFPLTVTSAQKNPTAFYLCASSMGYGRNTIYFGEGSWLTVV.

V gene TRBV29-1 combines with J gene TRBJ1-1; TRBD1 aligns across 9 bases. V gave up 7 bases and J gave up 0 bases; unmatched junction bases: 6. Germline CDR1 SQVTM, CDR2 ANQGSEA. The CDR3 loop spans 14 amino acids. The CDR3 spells CSAIGTGLNTEAFF. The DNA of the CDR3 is TGCAGCGCGATCGGGACAGGGTTGAACACTGAAGCTTTCTTT.

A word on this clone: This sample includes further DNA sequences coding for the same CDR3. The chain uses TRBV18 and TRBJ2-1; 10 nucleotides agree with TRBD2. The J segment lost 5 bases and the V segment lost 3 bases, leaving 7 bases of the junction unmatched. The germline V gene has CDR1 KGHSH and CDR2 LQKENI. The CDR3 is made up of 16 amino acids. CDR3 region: CASSPPSGRPNNEQFF. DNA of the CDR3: TGTGCCAGCTCACCCCCTAGCGGGAGACCTAACAATGAGCAGTTCTTC.

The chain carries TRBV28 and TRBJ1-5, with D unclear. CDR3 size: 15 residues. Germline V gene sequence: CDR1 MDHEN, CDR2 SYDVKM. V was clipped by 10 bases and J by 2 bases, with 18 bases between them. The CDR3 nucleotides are TGTGCCAACCTTACTCGGGCCCGGGGCAATCAGCCCCAGCATTTT. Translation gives CANLTRARGNQPQHF. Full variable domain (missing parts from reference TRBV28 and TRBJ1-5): DVKVTQSSRYLVKRTGEKVFLECVQDMDHENMFWYRQDPGLGLRLIYFSYDVKMKEKGDIPEGYSVSREKKERFSLILESASTNQTSMYLCANLTRARGNQPQHFGDGTRLSIL.

The chain's CDR3 is CASSLRRYGYTF. In DNA form, the CDR3 reads TGTGCCAGCAGCTTACGGAGATATGGCTACACCTTC. V gene TRBV7-2 combines with J gene TRBJ1-2, with D hard to call. This CDR3 has 12 amino acids. CDR1 and CDR2 (germline): SGHTA, FQGNSA. The V end was cut by 2 bases, the J end by 5 bases, with 6 bases between.

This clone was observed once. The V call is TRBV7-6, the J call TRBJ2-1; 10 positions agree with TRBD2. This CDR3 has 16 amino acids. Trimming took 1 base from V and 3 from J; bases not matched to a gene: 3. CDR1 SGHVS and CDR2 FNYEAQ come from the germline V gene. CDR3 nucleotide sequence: TGTGCCAGCAGCTTAGAAGGACTAGCGGTCTACAATGAGCAGTTCTTC. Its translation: CASSLEGLAVYNEQFF.